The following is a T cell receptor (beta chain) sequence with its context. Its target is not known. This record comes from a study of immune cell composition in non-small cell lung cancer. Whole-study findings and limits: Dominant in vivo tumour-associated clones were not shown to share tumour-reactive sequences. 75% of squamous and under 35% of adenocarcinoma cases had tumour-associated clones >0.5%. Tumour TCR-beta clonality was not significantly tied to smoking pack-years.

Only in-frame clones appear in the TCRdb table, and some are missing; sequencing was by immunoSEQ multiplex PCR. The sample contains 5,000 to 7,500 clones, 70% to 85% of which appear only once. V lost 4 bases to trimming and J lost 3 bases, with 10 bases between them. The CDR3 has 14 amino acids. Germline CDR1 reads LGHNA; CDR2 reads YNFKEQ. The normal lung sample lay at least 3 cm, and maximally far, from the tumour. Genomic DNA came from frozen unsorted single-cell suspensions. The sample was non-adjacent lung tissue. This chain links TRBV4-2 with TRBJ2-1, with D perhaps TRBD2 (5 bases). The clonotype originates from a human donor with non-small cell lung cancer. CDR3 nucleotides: TGTGCCAGCAGCCCTTACGGGGACTACAATGAGCAGTTCTTC. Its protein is CASSPYGDYNEQFF.